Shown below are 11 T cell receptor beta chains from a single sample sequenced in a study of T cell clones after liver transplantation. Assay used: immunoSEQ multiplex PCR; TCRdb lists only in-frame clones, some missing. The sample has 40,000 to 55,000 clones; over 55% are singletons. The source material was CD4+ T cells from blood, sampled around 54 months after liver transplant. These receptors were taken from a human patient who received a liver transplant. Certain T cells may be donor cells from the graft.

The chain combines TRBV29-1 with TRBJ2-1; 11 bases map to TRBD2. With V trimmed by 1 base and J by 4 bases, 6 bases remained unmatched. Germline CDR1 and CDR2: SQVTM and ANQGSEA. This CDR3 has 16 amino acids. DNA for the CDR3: TGCAGCGTTGAAGGGTTAGCGGGGGGGGTTTACAATGAGCAGTTCTTC. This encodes CSVEGLAGGVYNEQFF.

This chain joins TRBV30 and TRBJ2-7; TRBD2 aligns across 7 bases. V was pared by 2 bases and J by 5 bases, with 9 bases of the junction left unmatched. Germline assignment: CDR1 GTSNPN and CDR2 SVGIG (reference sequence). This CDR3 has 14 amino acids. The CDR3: CAWSLIAGGNEQYF. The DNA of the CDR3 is TGTGCCTGGAGTCTAATAGCGGGCGGGAACGAGCAGTACTTC.

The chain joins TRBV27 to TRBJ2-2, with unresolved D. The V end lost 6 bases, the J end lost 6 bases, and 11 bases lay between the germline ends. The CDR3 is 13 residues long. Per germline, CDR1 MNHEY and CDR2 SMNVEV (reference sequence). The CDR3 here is CASSHARAGELFF. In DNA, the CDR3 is TGTGCCAGCAGCCATGCCCGGGCCGGGGAGCTGTTTTTT.

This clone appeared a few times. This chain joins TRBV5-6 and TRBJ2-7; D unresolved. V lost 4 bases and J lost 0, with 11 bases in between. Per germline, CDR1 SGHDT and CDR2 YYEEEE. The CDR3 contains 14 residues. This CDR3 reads CASSGQLYSYEQYF. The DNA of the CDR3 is TGTGCCAGCAGCGGGCAGTTATACTCCTACGAGCAGTACTTC.

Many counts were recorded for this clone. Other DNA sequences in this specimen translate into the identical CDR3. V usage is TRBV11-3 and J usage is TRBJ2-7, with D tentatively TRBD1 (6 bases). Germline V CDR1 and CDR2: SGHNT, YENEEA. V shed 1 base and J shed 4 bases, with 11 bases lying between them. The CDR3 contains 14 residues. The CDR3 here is CASSLGGRPYEQYF. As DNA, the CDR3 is TGTGCCAGCAGCTTAGGGGGGCGTCCTTACGAGCAGTACTTC.

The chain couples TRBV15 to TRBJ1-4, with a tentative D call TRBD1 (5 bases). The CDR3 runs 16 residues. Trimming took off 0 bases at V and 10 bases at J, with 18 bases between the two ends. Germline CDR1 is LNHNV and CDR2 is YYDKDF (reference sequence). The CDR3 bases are TGTGCCACCAGCAGAGACGTTGGGGCCCCAAAAGGAAAACTGTTTTTT. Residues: CATSRDVGAPKGKLFF.

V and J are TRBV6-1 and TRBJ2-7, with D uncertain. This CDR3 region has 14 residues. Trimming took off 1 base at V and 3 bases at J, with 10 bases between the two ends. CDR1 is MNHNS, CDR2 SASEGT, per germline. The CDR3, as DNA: TGTGCCAGCAGTGAAGTCTGGACGAGCTACGAGCAGTACTTC. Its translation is CASSEVWTSYEQYF.

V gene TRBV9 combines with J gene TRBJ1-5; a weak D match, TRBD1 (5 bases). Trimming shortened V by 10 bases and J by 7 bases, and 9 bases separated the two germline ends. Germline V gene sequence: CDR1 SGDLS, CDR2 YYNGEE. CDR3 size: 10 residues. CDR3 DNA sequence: TGTGCCGGACGGGGCCAGCCCCAGCATTTT. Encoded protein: CAGRGQPQHF.

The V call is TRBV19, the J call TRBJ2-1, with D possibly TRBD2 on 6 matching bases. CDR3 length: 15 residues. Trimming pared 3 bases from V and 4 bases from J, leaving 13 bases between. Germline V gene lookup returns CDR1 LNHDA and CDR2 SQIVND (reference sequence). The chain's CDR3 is CASSIGGGGYNEQFF. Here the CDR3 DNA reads TGTGCCAGTAGTATCGGGGGTGGTGGTTACAATGAGCAGTTCTTC.

The DNA for the CDR3 is TGTGCCAGCAGTGAAGGCTTCTCTGGAAACACCATATATTTT. Translation: CASSEGFSGNTIYF. The chain carries TRBV2 and TRBJ1-3, with unresolved D. The V gene lost 1 base and the J gene lost 0 bases, with 4 bases spanning the gap. Germline V gene data show CDR1 as SNHLY and CDR2 as FYNNEI. The CDR3 loop spans 14 amino acids.

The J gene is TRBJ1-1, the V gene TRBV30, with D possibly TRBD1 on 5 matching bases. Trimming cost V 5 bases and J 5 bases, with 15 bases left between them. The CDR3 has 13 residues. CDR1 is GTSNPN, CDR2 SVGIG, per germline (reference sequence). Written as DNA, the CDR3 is TGTGCCTGGGGGGGACGGGTGGAGACTGAAGCTTTCTTT. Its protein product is CAWGGRVETEAFF.